This TCR beta chain comes out of a study of T-cell memory formation after mild COVID-19. Across the study: The study found TCR clusters largely donor specific. Notes on the study in general: Clones shrinking between day 15 and 85 showed a balanced CD4/CD8 split, and those that grew later tilted toward CD4+. There was no confirmation that second-wave clones peaking on day 37 were SARS-CoV-2 specific. Contracting CD4+ clones were located mainly in CM and EM, and CD8+ clones in EMRA.

MiXCR was run by TCRdb on the 5' RACE reads, yielding one entry per CDR3 protein. The profile shows 70,000 to 95,000 distinct CDR3 sequences, 10% to 15% of them singletons. Germline CDR1 SGHRS, CDR2 YFSETQ. V lost 2 bases and J lost 5, with 8 bases in between. CDR3 length: 12 residues. On this clonotype: Its target is not known.

Sequenced material: PBMCs or a T cell subset sorted from them (not recorded which). This receptor was taken from a man between 18 and 35 years old who had mild COVID-19 (a few samples of this study predate the infection). Cell type and time point are not known. This chain uses TRBV5-1 with TRBJ2-7; D is undetermined. The CDR3, as DNA: TGCGCCAGCAGCTTCAGGTTTCACGAGCAGTACGTC. Protein: CASSFRFHEQYV.